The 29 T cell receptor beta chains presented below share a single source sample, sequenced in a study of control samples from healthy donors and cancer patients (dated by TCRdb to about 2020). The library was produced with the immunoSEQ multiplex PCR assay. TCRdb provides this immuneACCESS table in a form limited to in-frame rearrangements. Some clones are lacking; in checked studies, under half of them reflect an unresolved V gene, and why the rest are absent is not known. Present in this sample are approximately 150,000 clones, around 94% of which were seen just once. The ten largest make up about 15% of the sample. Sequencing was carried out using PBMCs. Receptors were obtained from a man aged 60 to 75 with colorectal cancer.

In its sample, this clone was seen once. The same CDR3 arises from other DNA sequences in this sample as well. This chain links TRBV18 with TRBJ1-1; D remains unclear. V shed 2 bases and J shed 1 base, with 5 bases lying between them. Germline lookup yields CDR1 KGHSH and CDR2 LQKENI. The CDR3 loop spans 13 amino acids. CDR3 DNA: TGTGCCAGCTCACCAGGGCAGAACACTGAAGCTTTCTTT. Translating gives CASSPGQNTEAFF.

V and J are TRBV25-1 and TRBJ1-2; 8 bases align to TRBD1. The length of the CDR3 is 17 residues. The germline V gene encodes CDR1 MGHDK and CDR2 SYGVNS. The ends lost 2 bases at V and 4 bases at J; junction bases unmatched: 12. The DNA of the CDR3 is TGTGCCAGCAGTGAAGGGGACAGGCCAACATTACCCTATGGCTACACCTTC. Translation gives CASSEGDRPTLPYGYTF.

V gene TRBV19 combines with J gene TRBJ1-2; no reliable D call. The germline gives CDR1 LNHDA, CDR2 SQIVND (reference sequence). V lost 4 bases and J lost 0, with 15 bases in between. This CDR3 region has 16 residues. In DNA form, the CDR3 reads TGTGCCAGTAGTAGGCTCCGGGAGAAAACTAACTATGGCTACACCTTC. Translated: CASSRLREKTNYGYTF.

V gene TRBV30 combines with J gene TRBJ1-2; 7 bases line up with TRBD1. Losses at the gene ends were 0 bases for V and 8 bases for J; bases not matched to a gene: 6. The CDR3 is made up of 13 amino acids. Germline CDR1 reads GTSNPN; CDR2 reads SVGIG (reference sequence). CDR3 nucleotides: TGTGCCTGGAGTGTACAGGGGCCCCTCGGCTACACCTTC. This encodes CAWSVQGPLGYTF. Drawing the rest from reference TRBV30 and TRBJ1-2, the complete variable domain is SQTIHQWPATLVQPVGSPLSLECTVEGTSNPNLYWYRQAAGRGLQLLFYSVGIGQISSEVPQNLSASRPQDRQFILSSKKLLLSDSGFYLCAWSVQGPLGYTFGSGTRLTVV.

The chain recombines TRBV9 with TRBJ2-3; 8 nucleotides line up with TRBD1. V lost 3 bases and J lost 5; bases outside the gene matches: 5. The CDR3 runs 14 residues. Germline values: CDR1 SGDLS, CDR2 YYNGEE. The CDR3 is CASSARTGRDTQYF. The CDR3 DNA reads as TGTGCCAGCAGCGCCCGGACAGGGAGAGATACGCAGTATTTT.

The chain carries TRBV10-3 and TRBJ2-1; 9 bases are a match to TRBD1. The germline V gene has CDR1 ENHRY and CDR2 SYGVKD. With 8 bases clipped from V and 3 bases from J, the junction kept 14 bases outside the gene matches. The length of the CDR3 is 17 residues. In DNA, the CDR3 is TGTGCCATCCAAGCCCGTACGGGACAGGGAAGCTACAATGAGCAGTTCTTC. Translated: CAIQARTGQGSYNEQFF.

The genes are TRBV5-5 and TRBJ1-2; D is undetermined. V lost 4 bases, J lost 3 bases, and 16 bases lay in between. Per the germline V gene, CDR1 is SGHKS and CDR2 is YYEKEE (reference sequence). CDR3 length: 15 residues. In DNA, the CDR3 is TGTGCCAGCAGCCCGTACAGTCTAGTTGACTATGGCTACACCTTC. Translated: CASSPYSLVDYGYTF.

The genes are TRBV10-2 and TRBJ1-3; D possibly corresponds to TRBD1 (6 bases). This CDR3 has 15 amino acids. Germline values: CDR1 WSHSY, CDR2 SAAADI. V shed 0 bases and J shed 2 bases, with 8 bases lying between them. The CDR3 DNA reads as TGCGCCAGCAGTGAGTCGACAGGCACTGGAAACACCATATATTTT. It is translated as CASSESTGTGNTIYF.

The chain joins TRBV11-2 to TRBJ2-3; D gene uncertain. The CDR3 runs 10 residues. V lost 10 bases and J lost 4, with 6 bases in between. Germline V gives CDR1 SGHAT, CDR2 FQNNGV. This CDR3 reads CATEADTQYF. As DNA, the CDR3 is TGTGCCACGGAAGCAGATACGCAGTATTTT.

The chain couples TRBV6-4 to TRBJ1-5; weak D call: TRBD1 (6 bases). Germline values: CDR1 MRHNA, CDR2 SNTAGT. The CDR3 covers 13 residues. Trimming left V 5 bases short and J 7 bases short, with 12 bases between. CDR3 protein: CASSQGSNQPQHF. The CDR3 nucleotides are TGTGCCAGCAGTCAGGGGAGTAACCAGCCCCAGCATTTT.

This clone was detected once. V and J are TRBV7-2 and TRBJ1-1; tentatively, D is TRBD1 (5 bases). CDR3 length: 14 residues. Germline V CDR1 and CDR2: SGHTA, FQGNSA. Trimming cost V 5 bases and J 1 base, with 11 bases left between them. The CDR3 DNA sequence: TGTGCCAGCAGCCCACAAGGACAGAACACTGAAGCTTTCTTT. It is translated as CASSPQGQNTEAFF.

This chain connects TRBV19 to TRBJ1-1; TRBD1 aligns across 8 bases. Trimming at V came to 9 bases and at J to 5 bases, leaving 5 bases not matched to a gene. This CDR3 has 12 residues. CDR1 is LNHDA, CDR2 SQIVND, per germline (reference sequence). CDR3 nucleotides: TGTGCCAGCCGGACAGGGATTACTGAAGCTTTCTTT. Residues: CASRTGITEAFF.

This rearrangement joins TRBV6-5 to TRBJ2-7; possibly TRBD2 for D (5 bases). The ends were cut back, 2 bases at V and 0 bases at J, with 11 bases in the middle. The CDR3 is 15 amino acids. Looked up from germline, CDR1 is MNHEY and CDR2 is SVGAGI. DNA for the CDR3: TGTGCCAGCAGTTACACCCCGGGGAGCTCCTACGAGCAGTACTTC. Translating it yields CASSYTPGSSYEQYF.

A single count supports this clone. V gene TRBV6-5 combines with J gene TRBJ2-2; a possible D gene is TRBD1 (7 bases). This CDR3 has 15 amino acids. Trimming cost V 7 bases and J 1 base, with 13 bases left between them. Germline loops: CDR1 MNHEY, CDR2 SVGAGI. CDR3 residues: CASTRQGGNTGELFF. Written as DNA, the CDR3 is TGTGCCAGCACCAGACAGGGAGGGAACACCGGGGAGCTGTTTTTT.

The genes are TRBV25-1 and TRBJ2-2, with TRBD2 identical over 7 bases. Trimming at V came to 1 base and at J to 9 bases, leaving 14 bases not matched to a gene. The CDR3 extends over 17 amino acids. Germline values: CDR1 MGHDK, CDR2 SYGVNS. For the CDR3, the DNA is TGTGCCAGCAGTGAATTGGCTAAGGGCGGGGGAACGTGGGAGCTGTTTTTT. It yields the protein CASSELAKGGGTWELFF.

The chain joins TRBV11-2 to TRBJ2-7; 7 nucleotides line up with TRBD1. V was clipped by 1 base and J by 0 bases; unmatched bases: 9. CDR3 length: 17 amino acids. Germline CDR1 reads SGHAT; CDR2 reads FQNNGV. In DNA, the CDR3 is TGTGCCAGCAGCTTAGGTCAGGGGACAGTCAACTCCTACGAGCAGTACTTC. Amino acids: CASSLGQGTVNSYEQYF.

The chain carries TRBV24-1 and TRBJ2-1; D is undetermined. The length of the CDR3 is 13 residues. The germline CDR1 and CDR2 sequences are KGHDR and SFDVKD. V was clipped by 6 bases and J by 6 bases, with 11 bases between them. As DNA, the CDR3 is TGTGCCACCAGTATCGGGTATGGCAATGAGCAGTTCTTC. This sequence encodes CATSIGYGNEQFF.

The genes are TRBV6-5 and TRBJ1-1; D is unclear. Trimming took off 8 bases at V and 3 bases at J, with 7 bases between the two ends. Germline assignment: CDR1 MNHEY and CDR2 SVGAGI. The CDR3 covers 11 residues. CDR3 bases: TGTGCCAGCGCTTGGGACACTGAAGCTTTCTTT. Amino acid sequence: CASAWDTEAFF.

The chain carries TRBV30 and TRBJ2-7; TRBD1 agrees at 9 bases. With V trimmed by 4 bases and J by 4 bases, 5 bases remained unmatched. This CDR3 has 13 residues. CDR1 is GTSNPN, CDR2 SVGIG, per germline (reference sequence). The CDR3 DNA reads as TGTGCCTGGACCAGAGGGACAGGGTACGAGCAGTACTTC. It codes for CAWTRGTGYEQYF.

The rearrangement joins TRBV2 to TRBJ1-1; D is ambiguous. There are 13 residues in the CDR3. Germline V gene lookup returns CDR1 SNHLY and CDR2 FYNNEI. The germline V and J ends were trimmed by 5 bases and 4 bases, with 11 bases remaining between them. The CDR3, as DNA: TGTGCCAGCAGTAGGGATTGGGGCACTGAAGCTTTCTTT. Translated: CASSRDWGTEAFF.

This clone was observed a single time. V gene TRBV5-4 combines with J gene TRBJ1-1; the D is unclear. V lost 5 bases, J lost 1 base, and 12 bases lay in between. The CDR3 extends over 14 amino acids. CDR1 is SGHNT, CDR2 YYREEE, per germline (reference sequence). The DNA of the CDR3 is TGTGCCAGCAGGGCGGACTGGGAGAACACTGAAGCTTTCTTT. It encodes CASRADWENTEAFF. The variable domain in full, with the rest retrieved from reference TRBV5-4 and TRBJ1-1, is ETGVTQSPTHLIKTRGQQVTLRCSSQSGHNTVSWYQQALGQGPQFIFQYYREEENGRGNFPPRFSGLQFPNYSSELNVNALELDDSALYLCASRADWENTEAFFGQGTRLTVV.

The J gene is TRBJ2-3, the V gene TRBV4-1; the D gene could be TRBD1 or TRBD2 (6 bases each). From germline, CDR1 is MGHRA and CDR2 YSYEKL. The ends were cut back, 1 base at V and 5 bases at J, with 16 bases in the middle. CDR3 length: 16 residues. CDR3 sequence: CASSQGPGVGGDTQYF. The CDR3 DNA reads TGCGCCAGCAGCCAAGGGCCAGGGGTGGGGGGAGATACGCAGTATTTT.

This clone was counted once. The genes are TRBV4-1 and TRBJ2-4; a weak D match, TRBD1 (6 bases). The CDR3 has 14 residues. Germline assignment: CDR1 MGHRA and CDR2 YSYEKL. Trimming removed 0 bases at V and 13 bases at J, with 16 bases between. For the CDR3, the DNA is TGCGCCAGCAGCCAAGATCTCCTGGACAGCACCCAGTACTTC. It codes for CASSQDLLDSTQYF.

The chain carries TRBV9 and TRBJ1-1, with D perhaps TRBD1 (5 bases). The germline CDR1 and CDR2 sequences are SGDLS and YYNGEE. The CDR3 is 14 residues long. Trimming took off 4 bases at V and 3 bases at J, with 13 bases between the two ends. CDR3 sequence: CASSSLGGDTEAFF. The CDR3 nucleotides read TGTGCCAGCAGCTCCCTCGGGGGGGACACTGAAGCTTTCTTT.

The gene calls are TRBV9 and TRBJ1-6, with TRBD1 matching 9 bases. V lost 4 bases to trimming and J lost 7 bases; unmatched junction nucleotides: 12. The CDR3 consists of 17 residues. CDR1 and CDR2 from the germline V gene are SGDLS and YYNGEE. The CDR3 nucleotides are TGTGCCAGCAGCCCACCTGAGGGACAGGGACCCAATTCACCCCTCCACTTT. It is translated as CASSPPEGQGPNSPLHF. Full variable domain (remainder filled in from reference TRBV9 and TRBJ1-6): DSGVTQTPKHLITATGQRVTLRCSPRSGDLSVYWYQQSLDQGLQFLIQYYNGEERAKGNILERFSAQQFPDLHSELNLSSLELGDSALYFCASSPPEGQGPNSPLHFGNGTRLTVT.

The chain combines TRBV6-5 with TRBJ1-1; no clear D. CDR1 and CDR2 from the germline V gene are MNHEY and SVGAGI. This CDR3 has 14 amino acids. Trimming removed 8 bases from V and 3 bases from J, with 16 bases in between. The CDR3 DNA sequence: TGTGCCAGCTCGGCCGCTCTAGGGTACACTGAAGCTTTCTTT. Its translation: CASSAALGYTEAFF.

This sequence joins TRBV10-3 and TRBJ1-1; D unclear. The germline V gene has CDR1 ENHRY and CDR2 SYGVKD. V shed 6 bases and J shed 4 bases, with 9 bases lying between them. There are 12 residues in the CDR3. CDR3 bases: TGTGCCATCAGCCGGGAGGGCACTGAAGCTTTCTTT. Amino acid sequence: CAISREGTEAFF.

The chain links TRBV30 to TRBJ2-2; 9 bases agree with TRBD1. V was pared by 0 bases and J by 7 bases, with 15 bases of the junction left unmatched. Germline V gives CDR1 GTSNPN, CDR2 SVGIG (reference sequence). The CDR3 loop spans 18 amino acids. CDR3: CAWSVHWAGTGRFGELFF. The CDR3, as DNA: TGTGCCTGGAGTGTACACTGGGCCGGGACAGGGAGGTTCGGGGAGCTGTTTTTT.

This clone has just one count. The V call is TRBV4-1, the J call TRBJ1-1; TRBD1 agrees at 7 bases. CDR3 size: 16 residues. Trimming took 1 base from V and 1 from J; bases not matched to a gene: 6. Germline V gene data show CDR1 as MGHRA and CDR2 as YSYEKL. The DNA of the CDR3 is TGCGCCAGCAGCCAAGTTGACAGGGATCGGAACACTGAAGCTTTCTTT. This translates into CASSQVDRDRNTEAFF.